Listed here are 17 T cell receptor beta chains from one sample, sequenced in a study of CD8+ T cells in alopecia areata (dated 2018 in TCRdb). Library preparation employed the immunoSEQ multiplex PCR assay. RNA was extracted from all samples and reverse transcribed into cDNA as template for TCR sequencing. Imported from immuneACCESS, the table was reduced by TCRdb to in-frame sequences with V and J called. These copies leave out some clones; in studies compared against another copy, an unresolved V gene accounts for under half, and the cause of the remainder is not known. The sample table shows hundreds of thousands of clones, and 58% are seen once. The ten most abundant clones make up over 1.5% of the sample. The sample's time point label, decoded: roughly 26 weeks on oral tofacitinib. This sample's treatment or condition label indicates: oral pan-JAK inhibitor, 5-10 mg twice daily. The sequencing here drew on CD4+ T cells sorted from blood, taken at week 24, from a patient treated with tofacitinib. The receptors shown here come from a human donor with alopecia areata.

CDR3 nucleotide sequence: TGTGCCAGCAGTTTATCGTGGGGCATAGAGACCCAGTACTTC. Amino acid sequence: CASSLSWGIETQYF. The V and J genes are TRBV27 and TRBJ2-5; the D gene is possibly TRBD1 (5 bases). Germline lookup yields CDR1 MNHEY and CDR2 SMNVEV (reference sequence). Trimming left V 0 bases short and J 4 bases short, with 9 bases between. CDR3 length equals 14 residues.

The chain uses TRBV7-2 and TRBJ2-7; tentatively, D is TRBD1 or TRBD2 (5 bases each). This CDR3 contains 15 residues. In germline, CDR1 is SGHTA, CDR2 FQGNSA. V lost 3 bases to trimming and J lost 1 base, with 13 bases between them. The CDR3 region has the DNA TGTGCCAGCAGCTTTGGGGACCGGGATTCCTACGAGCAGTACTTC. Translated: CASSFGDRDSYEQYF.

This clone was recorded a few times. The chain joins TRBV5-1 to TRBJ1-4; a possible D gene is TRBD1 (6 bases). Trimming removed 5 bases at V and 2 bases at J, with 13 bases between. The germline V gene has CDR1 SGHRS and CDR2 YFSETQ. The CDR3 is 15 amino acids. CDR3 DNA sequence: TGCGCCAGCAGTACCGGACAGACCACTAATGAAAAACTGTTTTTT. Encoded protein: CASSTGQTTNEKLFF.

The chain carries TRBV2 and TRBJ2-1; TRBD2 matches at 8 bases. The ends lost 7 bases at V and 9 bases at J; junction bases unmatched: 8. The CDR3 consists of 13 residues. Germline CDR1 SNHLY, CDR2 FYNNEI. The chain's CDR3 is CASNPGGPFEQFF. As DNA, the CDR3 is TGTGCCAGCAATCCGGGGGGGCCCTTTGAGCAGTTCTTC.

This clone was picked up a small number of times. The chain is built from TRBV29-1 and TRBJ2-1; TRBD1 might be the D (5 bases). V shed 7 bases and J shed 8 bases, with 18 bases lying between them. The length of the CDR3 is 13 residues. Germline CDR1 reads SQVTM; CDR2 reads ANQGSEA. The CDR3 sequence: CSAEGSGKDEQFF. The CDR3 nucleotides read TGCAGCGCCGAAGGTTCAGGGAAAGATGAGCAGTTCTTC.

The chain joins TRBV7-9 to TRBJ2-3, with 7 nucleotides matching TRBD1. Germline V CDR1 and CDR2: SEHNR, FQNEAQ (reference sequence). The CDR3 length is 14 residues. V lost 5 bases to trimming and J lost 6 bases; unmatched junction nucleotides: 8. CDR3 nucleotide sequence: TGTGCCAGCAGCACGGGACAGCCCGGGGATACGCAGTATTTT. This translates into CASSTGQPGDTQYF.

The V gene is TRBV6-5, the J gene TRBJ2-7; TRBD2 matches 7 bases. Per the germline V gene, CDR1 is MNHEY and CDR2 is SVGAGI. The V and J ends lost 6 bases and 2 bases, in that order; junction bases with no gene match: 10. There are 15 residues in the CDR3. CDR3 loop: CASSAWASGTYEQYF. The DNA of the CDR3 is TGTGCCAGCAGCGCCTGGGCTAGCGGAACCTACGAGCAGTACTTC.

The DNA for the CDR3 is TGTGCCTGGAGTGTTCCCACCTCCGGGACACTCAATCAGCCCCAGCATTTT. It translates to CAWSVPTSGTLNQPQHF. The chain links TRBV30 to TRBJ1-5, with D possibly TRBD1 on 6 matching bases. The CDR3 sequence is 17 residues long. Germline V gene data show CDR1 as GTSNPN and CDR2 as SVGIG (reference sequence). The V end lost 0 bases, the J end lost 3 bases, and 18 bases lay between the germline ends.

The V gene is TRBV11-2, the J gene TRBJ2-1; 10 bases are a match to TRBD1. CDR1 is SGHAT, CDR2 FQNNGV, per germline. This CDR3 spans 15 amino acids. After removal of 5 bases from V and 7 bases from J, the junction contained 8 bases not matched to a gene. The CDR3 DNA sequence: TGTGCCAGCAGCCCCAGACAGGGGGCGCGTAATGAGCAGTTCTTC. Protein sequence: CASSPRQGARNEQFF.

The J gene is TRBJ2-1, the V gene TRBV5-1; possible D gene TRBD2, 6 bases. Germline V CDR1 and CDR2: SGHRS, YFSETQ. Between the trimmed V and J ends, which lost 1 base and 4 bases, there was a span of 12 bases. The CDR3 is made up of 15 amino acids. Here the CDR3 reads CASSLIADAYNEQFF. DNA for the CDR3: TGCGCCAGCAGCTTGATAGCGGACGCTTACAATGAGCAGTTCTTC.

The chain couples TRBV7-9 to TRBJ1-2; D is ambiguous. V lost 8 bases to trimming and J lost 6 bases, with 7 bases between them. Germline V gene sequence: CDR1 SEHNR, CDR2 FQNEAQ (reference sequence). The CDR3 runs 10 residues. The DNA of the CDR3 is TGTGCCAGCGGGCCGAATGGCTACACCTTC. Its translation is CASGPNGYTF.

The chain carries TRBV2 and TRBJ1-5; TRBD1 agrees at 7 bases. V trimming: 6 bases; J trimming: 0 bases; junction bases outside the gene matches: 11. The CDR3 runs to 17 residues. Germline CDR1 and CDR2: SNHLY and FYNNEI. The CDR3 spells CASRDGTAVISNQPQHF. The CDR3, as DNA: TGTGCCAGCAGGGACGGGACAGCGGTTATTAGCAATCAGCCCCAGCATTTT. Full variable domain (remainder filled in from reference TRBV2 and TRBJ1-5): EPEVTQTPSHQVTQMGQEVILRCVPISNHLYFYWYRQILGQKVEFLVSFYNNEISEKSEIFDDQFSVERPDGSNFTLKIRSTKLEDSAMYFCASRDGTAVISNQPQHFGDGTRLSIL.

The rearrangement uses TRBV20-1 and TRBJ1-6; no clear D. Germline loops: CDR1 DFQATT, CDR2 SNEGSKA (reference sequence). There are 11 residues in the CDR3. Trimming took 3 bases from V and 5 from J, leaving 2 bases between them. The CDR3 nucleotides are TGCAGTGCTAGGAATAATTCACCCCTCCACTTT. Protein product: CSARNNSPLHF.

The rearrangement uses TRBV9 and TRBJ1-1; no clear D gene. The CDR3 totals 13 residues. Trimming shortened V by 4 bases and J by 2 bases, and 9 bases separated the two germline ends. Germline loops: CDR1 SGDLS, CDR2 YYNGEE. The CDR3 sequence: CASSSGANTEAFF. The CDR3, as DNA: TGTGCCAGCAGCTCTGGAGCTAACACTGAAGCTTTCTTT.

This clone has a single count. The rearrangement uses TRBV7-2 and TRBJ2-4, with TRBD2 matching over 7 bases. Trimming at V came to 2 bases and at J to 9 bases, leaving 7 bases not matched to a gene. Germline CDR1 reads SGHTA; CDR2 reads FQGNSA. The CDR3 totals 14 residues. This CDR3 is CASSLSQPGGIQYF. CDR3 DNA sequence: TGTGCCAGCAGCTTATCCCAACCGGGGGGCATTCAGTACTTC.

CDR3 protein: CASSRQGLFPYEQYF. DNA for the CDR3: TGTGCCAGCAGCCGACAGGGGCTATTTCCCTACGAGCAGTACTTC. This chain uses TRBV6-5 with TRBJ2-7; TRBD1 matches 8 bases. V dropped 6 bases and J dropped 2; count of bases not matched to a gene: 9. The CDR3 has 15 residues. The germline gives CDR1 MNHEY, CDR2 SVGAGI.

The chain is built from TRBV27 and TRBJ1-2, with TRBD1 matching over 8 bases. Germline values: CDR1 MNHEY, CDR2 SMNVEV (reference sequence). The CDR3 is made up of 14 amino acids. The V gene end was trimmed by 8 bases and the J gene end by 8 bases; junction bases not matched to a gene: 13. Here the CDR3 reads CASRGQGGRRGYTF. The CDR3, as DNA: TGTGCCAGCCGTGGACAGGGAGGTCGTAGAGGCTACACCTTC.